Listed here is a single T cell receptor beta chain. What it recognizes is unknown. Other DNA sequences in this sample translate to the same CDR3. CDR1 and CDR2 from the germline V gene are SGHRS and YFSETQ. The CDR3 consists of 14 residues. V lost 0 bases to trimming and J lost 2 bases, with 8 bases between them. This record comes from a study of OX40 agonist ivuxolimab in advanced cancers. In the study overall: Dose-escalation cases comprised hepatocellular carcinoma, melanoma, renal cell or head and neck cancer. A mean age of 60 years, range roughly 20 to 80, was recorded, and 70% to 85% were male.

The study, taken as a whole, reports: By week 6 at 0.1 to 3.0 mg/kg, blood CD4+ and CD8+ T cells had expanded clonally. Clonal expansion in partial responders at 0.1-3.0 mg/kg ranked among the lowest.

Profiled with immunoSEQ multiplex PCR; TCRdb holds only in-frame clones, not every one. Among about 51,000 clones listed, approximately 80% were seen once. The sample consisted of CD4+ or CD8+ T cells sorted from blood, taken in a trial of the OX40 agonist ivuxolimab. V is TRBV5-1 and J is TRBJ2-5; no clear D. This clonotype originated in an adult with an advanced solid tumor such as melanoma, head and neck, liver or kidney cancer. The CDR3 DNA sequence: TGCGCCAGCAGCTTGGGGGGTGTTCAAGAGACCCAGTACTTC. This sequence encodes CASSLGGVQETQYF.